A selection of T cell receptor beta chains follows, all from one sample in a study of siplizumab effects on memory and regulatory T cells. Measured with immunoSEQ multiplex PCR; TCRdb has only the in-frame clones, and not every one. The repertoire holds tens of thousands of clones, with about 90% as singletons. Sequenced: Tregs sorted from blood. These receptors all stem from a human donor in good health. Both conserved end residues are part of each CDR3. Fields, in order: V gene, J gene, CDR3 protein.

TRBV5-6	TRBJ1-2	CASSWGGGYTF
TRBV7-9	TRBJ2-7	CASSPQGAIYEQYF
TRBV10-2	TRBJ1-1	CASSVVDRVSGTEAFF
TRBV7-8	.	CASRTGLNYEQYF
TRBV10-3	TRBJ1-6	CAISAGDSPLHF
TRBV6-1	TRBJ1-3	CASSTGESGNTIYF
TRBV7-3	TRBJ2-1	CASRSGRSSYNEQFF
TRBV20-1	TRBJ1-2	CSARLYYGYTF
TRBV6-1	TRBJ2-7	CASSELYEQYF
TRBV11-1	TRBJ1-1	CASSLGDYSTGDTEAFF
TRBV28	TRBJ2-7	CASSFQGYYEQYF
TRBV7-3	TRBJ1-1	CASSLTVVSEAFF
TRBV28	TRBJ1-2	CASSPGGNYGYTF
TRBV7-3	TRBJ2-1	CASSLTTDNEQFF
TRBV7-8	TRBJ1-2	CASSFTQAHGYTF
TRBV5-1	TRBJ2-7	CASPYEQYF
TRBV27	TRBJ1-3	CASSLQGVPGNTIYF
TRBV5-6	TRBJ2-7	CASSGLTGDSYEQYF
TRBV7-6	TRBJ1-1	CASSLANGNTEAFF
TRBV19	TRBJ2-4	CASSYEGTGDQNIQYF
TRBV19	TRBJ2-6	CASSMGQGSSGANVLTF
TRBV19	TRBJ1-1	CATIGVGTGNTEAFF
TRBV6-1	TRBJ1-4	CASSESGGRGEKLFF
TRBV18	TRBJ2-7	CASRWTPTYEQYF
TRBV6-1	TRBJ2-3	CASSEDRGPDTQYF
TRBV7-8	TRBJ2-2	CASSLAGTGGTGELFF
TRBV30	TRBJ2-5	CAWRDRVQETQYF
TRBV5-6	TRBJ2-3	CASSLVGADTQYF
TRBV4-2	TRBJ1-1	CASSQEGHEAFF
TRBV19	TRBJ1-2	CASRTQGTGRYGYTF
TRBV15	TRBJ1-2	CATSRGRGQMVVAYGYTF
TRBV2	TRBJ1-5	CASSQRGVFSNQPQHF
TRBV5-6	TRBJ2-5	CASKSGGGSRETQYF
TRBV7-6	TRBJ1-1	CASRFDRDTEAFF
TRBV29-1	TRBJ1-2	CSVPGQVVHGYTF
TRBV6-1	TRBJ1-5	CASSRDSNQPQHF
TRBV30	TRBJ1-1	CAWSAINEAFF
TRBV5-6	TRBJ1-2	CASSARGLDYGYTF
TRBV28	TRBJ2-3	CASSLGGDTQYF
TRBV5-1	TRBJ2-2	CASSVDWGAGELFF
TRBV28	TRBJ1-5	CASSFSGGGQPQHF
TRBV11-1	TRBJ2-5	CASSHSILAGWKTQYF
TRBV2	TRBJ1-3	CASSDGRSGNTIYF
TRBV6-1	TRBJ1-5	CASSDYQGGNQPQHF
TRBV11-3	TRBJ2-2	CASSPGWTGGTGELFF
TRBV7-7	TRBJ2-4	CASSEGLKNIQYF
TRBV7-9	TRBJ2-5	CASSTWWEIGRQETQYF
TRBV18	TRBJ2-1	CASSPRGGPYNEQFF
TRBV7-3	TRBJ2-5	CASSSGRPVQETQYF
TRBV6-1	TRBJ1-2	CASSEGGLGYTF
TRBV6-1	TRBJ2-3	CASSALNVGASGRSDTQYF
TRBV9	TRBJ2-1	CASSGDSGRASWYEQFF
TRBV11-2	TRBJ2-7	CASSFLPRSSYEQYF